The present entry profiles one T cell receptor (beta chain) with its context. Participants came from some 26 US areas, aged about 18 to 100 years. Profiled with immunoSEQ multiplex PCR; TCRdb holds only in-frame clones, not every one. This sample yields hundreds of thousands of clones, of which approximately 86% are seen a single time; about 14% belongs to the top ten. The data are from a study of blood T cell repertoires in COVID-19. This CDR3 is 16 amino acids long. Germline trimming cut 0 bases from V and 4 bases from J; bases unmatched to any gene: 3. CDR1 is SGHRS, CDR2 YFSETQ, per germline. Sequences were obtained from PBMCs or T cells enriched from blood (not recorded which). This sequence was found in a woman between 45 and 65 years old with acute COVID-19. The rearrangement uses TRBV5-1 and TRBJ2-3; 12 bases match TRBD2. CDR3 sequence reads: CASSLGLAGVSDTQYF. CDR3 bases: TGCGCCAGCAGCTTGGGACTAGCGGGAGTATCAGATACGCAGTATTTT. Using reference TRBV5-1 and TRBJ2-3 for the parts outside the CDR3, the full variable domain is KAGVTQTPRYLIKTRGQQVTLSCSPISGHRSVSWYQQTPGQGLQFLFEYFSETQRNKGNFPGRFSGRQFSNSRSEMNVSTLELGDSALYLCASSLGLAGVSDTQYFGPGTRLTVL.